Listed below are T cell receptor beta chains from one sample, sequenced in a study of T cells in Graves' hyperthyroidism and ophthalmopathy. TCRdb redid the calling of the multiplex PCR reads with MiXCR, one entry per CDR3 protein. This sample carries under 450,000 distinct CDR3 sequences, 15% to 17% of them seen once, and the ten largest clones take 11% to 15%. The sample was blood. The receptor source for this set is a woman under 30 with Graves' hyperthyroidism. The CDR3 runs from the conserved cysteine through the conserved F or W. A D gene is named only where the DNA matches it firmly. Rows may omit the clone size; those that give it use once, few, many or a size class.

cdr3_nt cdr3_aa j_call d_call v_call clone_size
TGTGCCAGCAGCCCCGGTCTAAACGGACAGCCCCAGCATTTT CASSPGLNGQPQHF TRBJ1-5 - TRBV7-6 many
TGTGCCAGCAGCCCACTCTCCGGACTAGCGGGAACAGAGACCCAGTACTTC CASSPLSGLAGTETQYF TRBJ2-5 TRBD2 TRBV11-2 many
TGTGCCAGCAGTGAACCCCCGGGACAGAGATCCTATAATTCACCCCTCCACTTT CASSEPPGQRSYNSPLHF TRBJ1-6 TRBD1 TRBV25-1 -
TGTGCCAGCAGTTACTCGGAGTATGGCTACACCTTC CASSYSEYGYTF TRBJ1-2 - TRBV6-2/TRBV6-3 -
TGTGCCAGCAGTTTATCGGGTAGCGAGAATACGCAGTATTTT CASSLSGSENTQYF TRBJ2-3 - TRBV27 many
TGCAATGCTCCGATGGGGGCAGTTAAAAGCTACGAGCAGTACTTC CNAPMGAVKSYEQYF TRBJ2-7 - TRBV20-1 few
TGTGCCAGTAGTTCCGACAGCGCCATGCTGAACACTGAAGCTTTCTTT CASSSDSAMLNTEAFF TRBJ1-1 - TRBV19 few
TGTGCCAGCATTTTAGGGAATCAGCCCCAGCATTTT CASILGNQPQHF TRBJ1-5 - TRBV6-4 few
TGTGCCAGCAGCTCAGCCCTAGGCCATGAGCAGTTCTTC CASSSALGHEQFF TRBJ2-1 - TRBV11-3 many
TGTGCCAGCAGTTTAGACCAGGTAGTGGAGACCCAGTACTTC CASSLDQVVETQYF TRBJ2-5 - TRBV28 many
TGTGCCAGCGGACCCCCGGGAACTGGAAACACCATATATTTT CASGPPGTGNTIYF TRBJ1-3 - TRBV2 many
TGTGCCAGCAGCCAAGATCTTGGGGGGACTCGCTCCTACGAGCAGTACTTC CASSQDLGGTRSYEQYF TRBJ2-7 - TRBV3-1 -
TGTGCCAGCAGTTCCTCCCCTATTGGCTACACCTTC CASSSSPIGYTF TRBJ1-2 - TRBV27 -
TGTGCCAGCAGTTTAACCCCCGACAGGGGGAACGAGCAGTACTTC CASSLTPDRGNEQYF TRBJ2-7 TRBD1 TRBV28 many
TGTGCCAGCAGGCCTTCTAGCGGGCGCTACGAGCAGTACTTC CASRPSSGRYEQYF TRBJ2-7 TRBD2 TRBV6-1 few
TGCAGTGCTAGGTTTGGGGTGAACACTGAAGCTTTCTTT CSARFGVNTEAFF TRBJ1-1 - TRBV20-1 many